This passage covers 10 T cell receptor beta chains from one sample sequenced in a study of CD8+ T cells in alopecia areata. TCR sequencing used cDNA made by reverse transcription of extracted RNA. Clones were sequenced by immunoSEQ multiplex PCR, and TCRdb holds only the in-frame ones, with some missing. The profile covers 45,000 to 70,000 clones, with 95% to 97% appearing a single time and around a quarter taken by the ten largest. This specimen consisted of CD8+ T cells sorted from blood, obtained at week 0. All receptors derive from a human donor with alopecia areata.

CDR3 sequence (DNA): TGTGCCAGCAGCGTAGTCCCAGGGCCTTGGGAGACCCAGTACTTC. It is translated as CASSVVPGPWETQYF. The V gene is TRBV9, the J gene TRBJ2-5; possibly TRBD1 for D (5 bases). Trimming shortened V by 0 bases and J by 5 bases, and 14 bases separated the two germline ends. Germline assignment: CDR1 SGDLS and CDR2 YYNGEE. This CDR3 is built from 15 residues. Based on the CDR3 plus reference TRBV9 and TRBJ2-5, the full variable domain is DSGVTQTPKHLITATGQRVTLRCSPRSGDLSVYWYQQSLDQGLQFLIQYYNGEERAKGNILERFSAQQFPDLHSELNLSSLELGDSALYFCASSVVPGPWETQYFGPGTRLLVL.

The chain combines TRBV29-1 with TRBJ2-5; D gene unclear. V was clipped by 0 bases and J by 2 bases, with 10 bases between them. The CDR3 length is 14 residues. Per germline, CDR1 SQVTM and CDR2 ANQGSEA. CDR3 sequence reads: CSVEDAEKQETQYF. The CDR3 DNA reads as TGCAGCGTTGAAGACGCTGAGAAGCAAGAGACCCAGTACTTC.

This sequence joins TRBV13 and TRBJ2-3; no firm D call. The V end lost 5 bases, the J end lost 5 bases, and 8 bases lay between the germline ends. This CDR3 region has 12 residues. Per germline, CDR1 PRHDT and CDR2 FYEKMQ (reference sequence). The DNA for the CDR3 is TGTGCCAGCAGCCAAGACGAAGATACGCAGTATTTT. Residues: CASSQDEDTQYF.

The gene calls are TRBV5-4 and TRBJ2-5, with 13 bases aligning to TRBD2. Germline V lookup: CDR1 SGHNT, CDR2 YYREEE (reference sequence). Losses at the gene ends were 4 bases for V and 4 bases for J; bases not matched to a gene: 4. The CDR3 has 15 residues. CDR3 amino acids: CASSVGLAGVETQYF. The CDR3 nucleotides are TGTGCCAGCAGCGTAGGACTAGCGGGGGTAGAGACCCAGTACTTC.

This clone was seen only once. The V gene is TRBV7-3, the J gene TRBJ2-1; 9 bases agree with TRBD2. This CDR3 contains 15 residues. CDR1 is SGHTA, CDR2 FQGTGA, per germline. V lost 5 bases and J lost 4; bases outside the gene matches: 6. CDR3 DNA: TGTGCCAGCAGCATGAGCGGGGGGTATTACAATGAGCAGTTCTTC. It encodes CASSMSGGYYNEQFF.

The chain recombines TRBV5-5 with TRBJ2-7; 7 bases align to TRBD1. The CDR3 covers 15 residues. With V trimmed by 4 bases and J by 3 bases, 10 bases remained unmatched. Germline-derived CDR1 and CDR2 are SGHKS and YYEKEE (reference sequence). In DNA, the CDR3 is TGTGCCAGCAGCCCTCTAGGGGGCCGGGACTACGAGCAGTACTTC. It translates to CASSPLGGRDYEQYF.

The chain combines TRBV4-1 with TRBJ2-1; 12 bases align to TRBD2. The germline V gene encodes CDR1 MGHRA and CDR2 YSYEKL. With 6 bases clipped from V and 0 bases from J, the junction kept 6 bases outside the gene matches. The CDR3 has 17 residues. Here the CDR3 DNA reads TGCGCCAGCAGAAGACTAGCGGGGGACATCTCCTACAATGAGCAGTTCTTC. It codes for CASRRLAGDISYNEQFF.

The chain recombines TRBV6-5 with TRBJ2-7; perhaps TRBD2 as D (6 bases). This CDR3 is 14 amino acids long. V was clipped by 6 bases and J by 3 bases, with 15 bases between them. Per the germline V gene, CDR1 is MNHEY and CDR2 is SVGAGI. CDR3 amino acids: CASSPGGTFYEQYF. The DNA for the CDR3 is TGTGCCAGCAGCCCAGGAGGGACCTTCTACGAGCAGTACTTC.

In this sample, this clone turned up once. The chain carries TRBV9 and TRBJ1-2; perhaps TRBD1 as D (5 bases). CDR1 is SGDLS and CDR2 is YYNGEE in the germline V gene. The V gene lost 0 bases and the J gene lost 8 bases, with 14 bases spanning the gap. The CDR3 has 14 amino acids. CDR3 DNA: TGTGCCAGCAGCGTAGGTGGGGGAGTGAGAGGCTACACCTTC. This codes for CASSVGGGVRGYTF.

This clone was seen a single time. The genes are TRBV4-3 and TRBJ2-3, with 11 positions matching TRBD2. This CDR3 contains 18 residues. In germline, CDR1 is LGHNA, CDR2 YSLEER. Trimming at V came to 1 base and at J to 6 bases, leaving 12 bases not matched to a gene. The CDR3 nucleotides read TGCGCCAGCAGCCAAGCTACCCTAGCGGGGGGACTCTGGGATACGCAGTATTTT. Its translation: CASSQATLAGGLWDTQYF.